Sequencing of this T cell receptor beta chain was carried out in a study of blood T cell repertoires in COVID-19. Across the study: Specimens from acute and convalescent COVID-19 originated in the United States, Italy and Spain. The analysed material was cDNA or gDNA that came from T cells, B-cell-depleted T cells, or PBMCs.

Authors' data handling: For nucleated cells, counts were estimated from reference gene primer amplification. Generated by immunoSEQ multiplex PCR, the TCRdb table keeps only in-frame clones and is missing some. V, J and clone size derive from that table, while D and trimming were established from the DNA sequence. The table includes about 300,000 clones, around nine tenths detected once. The receptor was isolated from a middle-aged man with acute or convalescent COVID-19. The sample comprised peripheral blood.

This CDR3 is CAISEAPGGGLDLNTEAFF. The CDR3, as DNA: TGTGCCATCAGTGAGGCTCCGGGCGGGGGTCTTGATCTGAACACTGAAGCTTTCTTT. The chain couples TRBV10-3 to TRBJ1-1; D might be TRBD1 (5 bases). The germline CDR1 and CDR2 sequences are ENHRY and SYGVKD. V dropped 2 bases and J dropped 0 bases, with 22 bases sitting between them. This CDR3 is built from 19 residues.